This paragraph covers one T cell receptor beta chain sequence. Its target is not known. The donors gave bone marrow, and they were healthy. This entry is derived from a study of cytomegalovirus exposure and HLA in healthy donors. Study-wide context: Earlier, some 200 million T cells were analyzed, and more than 100 million unique TCR beta sequences were found among them.

This CDR3 is 14 amino acids long. Germline V gene data show CDR1 as SGHRS and CDR2 as YFSETQ. Trimming shortened V by 4 bases and J by 6 bases, and 13 bases separated the two germline ends. Study-wide results and caveats: Some TCR beta chains (roughly 160 of them) were listed as cytomegalovirus-associated. The authors considered a cluster of highly shared sequence variants likely to be a sequencing artifact.

PCR was performed using 60 Vbeta and 13 Jbeta primers. Clones were read by immunoSEQ multiplex PCR, and TCRdb kept only the in-frame ones, dropping some. Of 200,000 to 250,000 clones listed, 70% to 80% are singletons. The sample consisted of PBMCs. The V and J genes are TRBV5-1 and TRBJ2-2; D might be TRBD1 (6 bases). This sequence originates from an older woman in good health and CMV-seropositive. DNA for the CDR3: TGCGCCAGCAGCCACAGGGAAAGGTCCGGGGAGCTGTTTTTT. Translated, it gives CASSHRERSGELFF.